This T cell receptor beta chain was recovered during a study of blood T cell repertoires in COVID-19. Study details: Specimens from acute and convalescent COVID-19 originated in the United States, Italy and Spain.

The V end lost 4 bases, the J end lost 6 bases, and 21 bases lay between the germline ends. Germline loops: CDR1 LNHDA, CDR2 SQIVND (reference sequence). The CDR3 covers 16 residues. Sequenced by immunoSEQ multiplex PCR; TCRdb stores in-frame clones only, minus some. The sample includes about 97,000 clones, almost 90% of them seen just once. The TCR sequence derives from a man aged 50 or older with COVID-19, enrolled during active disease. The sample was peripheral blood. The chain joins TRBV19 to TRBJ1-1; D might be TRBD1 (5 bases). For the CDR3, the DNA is TGTGCCAGTAGTACCGAAGGGTTGGGGCTCCCATCTGAAGCTTTCTTT. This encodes CASSTEGLGLPSEAFF.